Shown below are 9 T cell receptor beta chains from a single sample sequenced in a study of blood T cell repertoires in COVID-19. Repertoires were generated with immunoSEQ multiplex PCR, while TCRdb's copy carries only in-frame clones and drops some. The table includes around 200,000 clones, around 81% detected once. The sample comprised peripheral blood. Receptors originate from a human donor with acute or convalescent COVID-19. The donor label of this sample is uncertain.

This clone showed up just once. The gene calls are TRBV6-5 and TRBJ1-4; the D is unclear. The V gene's germline CDR1 is MNHEY and CDR2 SVGAGI. The CDR3 contains 11 residues. The ends were cut back, 7 bases at V and 6 bases at J, with 6 bases in the middle. CDR3 loop: CASTLYEKLFF. Written as DNA, the CDR3 is TGTGCCAGCACCCTGTATGAAAAACTGTTTTTT.

The V call is TRBV9, the J call TRBJ1-3; 7 bases line up with TRBD1. V shed 4 bases and J 0 bases; nucleotides not matched to a gene: 10. Germline CDR1 and CDR2: SGDLS and YYNGEE. CDR3 length equals 17 residues. CDR3 DNA sequence: TGTGCCAGCAGCCCCCGACAGGGAACAAGCTCTGGAAACACCATATATTTT. This codes for CASSPRQGTSSGNTIYF.

The rearrangement links TRBV9 to TRBJ2-1; 7 bases are a match to TRBD2. The germline gives CDR1 SGDLS, CDR2 YYNGEE. The junction had 7 bases not matched to a gene; V was cut back by 0 bases and J by 4 bases. The CDR3 consists of 16 residues. CDR3 bases: TGTGCCAGCAGCGTAGGAGAGACGGGGGGTTACAATGAGCAGTTCTTC. It encodes CASSVGETGGYNEQFF. Complete variable domain (other parts from reference TRBV9 and TRBJ2-1): DSGVTQTPKHLITATGQRVTLRCSPRSGDLSVYWYQQSLDQGLQFLIQYYNGEERAKGNILERFSAQQFPDLHSELNLSSLELGDSALYFCASSVGETGGYNEQFFGPGTRLTVL.

This chain joins TRBV27 and TRBJ2-7, with D tentatively TRBD2 (6 bases). Germline CDR1 is MNHEY and CDR2 is SMNVEV (reference sequence). Trimming shortened V by 9 bases and J by 2 bases, and 14 bases separated the two germline ends. This CDR3 is built from 13 residues. CDR3 amino acids: CAREERATYEQYF. CDR3 bases: TGTGCCAGAGAGGAGCGGGCAACCTACGAGCAGTACTTC.

This clone was counted between two and nine times. The J gene is TRBJ2-5, the V gene TRBV19; 7 bases line up with TRBD1. The V gene end was trimmed by 8 bases and the J gene end by 1 base; junction bases not matched to a gene: 13. CDR1 is LNHDA and CDR2 is SQIVND in the germline V gene (reference sequence). There are 16 residues in the CDR3. CDR3 in amino acids: CASSGTETFFQETQYF. CDR3 DNA: TGTGCCAGTTCCGGGACAGAAACCTTTTTCCAAGAGACCCAGTACTTC.

This chain joins TRBV20-1 and TRBJ2-1; D is undetermined. Germline CDR1 is DFQATT and CDR2 is SNEGSKA (reference sequence). Trimming cost V 1 base and J 15 bases, with 13 bases left between them. The CDR3 is 11 residues long. CDR3 nucleotides: TGCAGTGCTAGAGTGGCGGAATGGCGGTTCTTC. Amino acid sequence: CSARVAEWRFF.

The DNA for the CDR3 is TGTGCCAGCAGCCGCTACACCGGCGGGGGGGCCTACAATGAGCAGTTCTTC. Its translation: CASSRYTGGGAYNEQFF. The V call is TRBV5-5, the J call TRBJ2-1; TRBD2 matches at 9 bases. Losses at the gene ends were 4 bases for V and 2 bases for J; bases not matched to a gene: 10. Germline V lookup: CDR1 SGHKS, CDR2 YYEKEE (reference sequence). This CDR3 has 17 amino acids.

The chain recombines TRBV6-6 with TRBJ2-5, with 10 bases matching TRBD2. Germline V lookup: CDR1 MNHNY, CDR2 SVGAGI (reference sequence). V trimming: 2 bases; J trimming: 5 bases; junction bases outside the gene matches: 5. This CDR3 is built from 15 residues. The CDR3 spells CASSYLAGVRETQYF. CDR3 nucleotide sequence: TGTGCCAGCAGTTACCTAGCGGGAGTACGGGAGACCCAGTACTTC.

V usage is TRBV9 and J usage is TRBJ2-1; 7 bases map to TRBD1. CDR1 is SGDLS and CDR2 is YYNGEE in the germline V gene. CDR3 length: 16 amino acids. After removal of 5 bases from V and 0 bases from J, the junction contained 8 bases not matched to a gene. The CDR3: CASSMTGQSSYNEQFF. CDR3 DNA sequence: TGTGCCAGCAGTATGACGGGACAGAGCTCCTACAATGAGCAGTTCTTC.